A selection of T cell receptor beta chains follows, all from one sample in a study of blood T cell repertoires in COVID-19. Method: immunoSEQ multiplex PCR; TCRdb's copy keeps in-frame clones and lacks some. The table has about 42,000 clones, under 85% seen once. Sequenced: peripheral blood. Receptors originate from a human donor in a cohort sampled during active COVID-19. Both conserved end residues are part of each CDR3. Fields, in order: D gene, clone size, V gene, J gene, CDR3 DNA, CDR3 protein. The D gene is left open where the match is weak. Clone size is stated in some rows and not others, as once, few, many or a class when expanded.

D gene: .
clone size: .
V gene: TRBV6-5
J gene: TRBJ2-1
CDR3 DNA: TGTGCCAGCAGCCAGGGGCAGGGGGGCTACAATGAGCAGTTCTTC
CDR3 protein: CASSQGQGGYNEQFF

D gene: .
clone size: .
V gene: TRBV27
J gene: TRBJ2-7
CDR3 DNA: TGTGCCAGCAGTGTCACCGGCGGGACCCGGGAGCAGTACTTC
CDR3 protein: CASSVTGGTREQYF

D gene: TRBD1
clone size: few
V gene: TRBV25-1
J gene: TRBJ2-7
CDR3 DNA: TGTGCCAGCCCCGGGACAGACTACGAGCAGTACTTC
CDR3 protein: CASPGTDYEQYF

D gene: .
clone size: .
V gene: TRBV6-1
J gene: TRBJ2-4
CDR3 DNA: TGTGCCAGCAGCGAAACAGGGTCGGGGGCCAAAAACATTCAGTACTTC
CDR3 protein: CASSETGSGAKNIQYF

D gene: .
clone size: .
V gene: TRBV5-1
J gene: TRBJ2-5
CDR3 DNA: TGCGCCAGCAGCCCGGGACTCCAAGAGACCCAGTACTTC
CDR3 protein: CASSPGLQETQYF

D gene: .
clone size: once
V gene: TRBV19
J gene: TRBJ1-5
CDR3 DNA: TGTGCCAGTTCTGGGACGGGAGGCAATCAGCCCCAGCATTTT
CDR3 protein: CASSGTGGNQPQHF

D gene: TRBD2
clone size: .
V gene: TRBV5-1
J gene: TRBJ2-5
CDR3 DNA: TGCGCCAGCAGCTTGGGACTAGCGGGGGCGGGGACCCAGTACTTC
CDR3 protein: CASSLGLAGAGTQYF

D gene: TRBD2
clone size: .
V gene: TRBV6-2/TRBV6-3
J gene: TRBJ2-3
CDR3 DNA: TGTGCCAGCAGTTACTCGCGGCGAAGCGGGGGTTTAATAGATACGCAGTATTTT
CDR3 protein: CASSYSRRSGGLIDTQYF

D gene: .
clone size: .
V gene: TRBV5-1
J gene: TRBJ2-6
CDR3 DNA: TGCGCCAGCAGCTTGGGCGCCACCGGGGCCAACGTCCTGACTTTC
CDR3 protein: CASSLGATGANVLTF

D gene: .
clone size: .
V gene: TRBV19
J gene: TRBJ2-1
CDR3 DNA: TGTGCCAGTAAGTGGACAGCCTCCTACAATGAGCAGTTCTTC
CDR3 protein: CASKWTASYNEQFF

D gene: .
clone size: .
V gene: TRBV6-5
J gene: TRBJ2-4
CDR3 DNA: TGTGCCAGCAGTTACGGGGGCCAGGGAGCCAAAAACATTCAGTACTTC
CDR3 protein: CASSYGGQGAKNIQYF

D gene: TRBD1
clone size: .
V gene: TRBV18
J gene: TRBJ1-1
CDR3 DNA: TGTGCCAGCTCACCCGGGACAGCGAACACTGAAGCTTTCTTT
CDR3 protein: CASSPGTANTEAFF

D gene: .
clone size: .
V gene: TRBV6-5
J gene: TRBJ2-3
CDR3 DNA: TGTGCCAGCAGCACCATAGTTGCAGATACGCAGTATTTT
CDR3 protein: CASSTIVADTQYF

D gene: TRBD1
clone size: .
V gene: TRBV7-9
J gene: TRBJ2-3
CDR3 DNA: TGTGCCAGCAGCTTAAGAACAGGGGGCACAGATACGCAGTATTTT
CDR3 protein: CASSLRTGGTDTQYF

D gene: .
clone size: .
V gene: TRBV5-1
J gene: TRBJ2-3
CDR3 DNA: TGCGCCAGCAGCGCCAGTAGCCCCCCGACAGATACGCAGTATTTT
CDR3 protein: CASSASSPPTDTQYF

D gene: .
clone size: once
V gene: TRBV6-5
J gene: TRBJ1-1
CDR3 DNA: TGTGCCAGCAGTCCCCAGGAGGCGCCGGAAGCTTTCTTT
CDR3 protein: CASSPQEAPEAFF

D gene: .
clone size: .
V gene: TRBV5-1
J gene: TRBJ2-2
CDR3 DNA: TGCGCCAGCAGCTTGGAGGGTATGGGCAGGGGCTCCACCGGGGAGCTGTTTTTT
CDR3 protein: CASSLEGMGRGSTGELFF